The rows below give T cell receptor beta chains drawn from one sample of a study of shared clonotypes between healthy human individuals. Sequencing was performed with immunoSEQ multiplex PCR; in TCRdb, only in-frame clones are kept and a portion is missing. This table has about 2,200,000 clones, about 93% appearing once. The specimen was naive CD8+ T cells from PBMCs. The receptors originated from a young man in good health. Some clones in this sample may be carry-over from other donors' samples. CDR3s include the opening cysteine and the closing phenylalanine or tryptophan. D genes are given only for firm matches. Rows give clone size only sometimes, using once, few, many, or a class for an expanded clone.

v_gene	abundance	d_gene	j_gene	CDR3aa	CDR3nt
TRBV29-1	.	.	TRBJ2-7	CSVEDQGGYEQYF	TGCAGCGTTGAAGATCAGGGGGGCTACGAGCAGTACTTC
TRBV2	.	.	TRBJ1-5	CASSEVEGERSNQPQHF	TGTGCCAGCAGTGAAGTCGAGGGGGAGAGGAGCAATCAGCCCCAGCATTTT
TRBV29-1	.	.	TRBJ1-2	CSVEGGASGYTF	TGCAGCGTTGAGGGAGGGGCGAGTGGCTACACCTTC
TRBV7-9	few	.	TRBJ2-7	CASSLGNEQYF	TGTGCCAGCAGCTTAGGAAACGAGCAGTACTTC
TRBV7-3	.	.	TRBJ2-3	CASSLNGDSKQYF	TGTGCCAGCAGCTTAAACGGTGATTCGAAGCAGTATTTT
TRBV19	.	.	TRBJ1-1	CATRWGGTEAFF	TGTGCCACCAGGTGGGGAGGTACTGAAGCTTTCTTT
TRBV27	.	.	TRBJ2-3	CASSLHYRTDTQYF	TGTGCCAGCAGTCTCCATTATCGCACAGATACGCAGTATTTT
TRBV9	.	TRBD2	TRBJ2-1	CASSEKLADDSYNEQFF	TGTGCCAGCAGCGAGAAACTAGCGGACGACTCCTACAATGAGCAGTTCTTC
TRBV25-1	once	TRBD1	TRBJ2-7	CATGQGTYEQYF	TGTGCCACGGGACAGGGCACCTACGAGCAGTACTTC
TRBV4-1	.	TRBD1	TRBJ1-1	CASSQGQRVAEAFF	TGCGCCAGCAGCCAGGGACAGAGAGTTGCTGAAGCTTTCTTT
TRBV27	few	.	TRBJ1-1	CASSLSPSNEAFF	TGTGCCAGCAGTTTATCTCCGTCTAATGAAGCTTTCTTT
TRBV7-9	.	TRBD1	TRBJ2-3	CASTDGQGATDTQYF	TGTGCCAGCACCGACGGACAGGGGGCTACAGATACGCAGTATTTT
TRBV27	.	.	TRBJ2-7	CASSLAAVGEQYF	TGTGCCAGCAGTTTAGCTGCCGTCGGGGAGCAGTACTTC
TRBV5-6	.	TRBD2	TRBJ2-1	CASSLWLAELSSYNEQFF	TGTGCCAGCAGCTTGTGGCTAGCGGAATTGAGCTCCTACAATGAGCAGTTCTTC
TRBV11-2	.	.	TRBJ2-7	CASTSNGEFYEQYF	TGTGCCAGCACCTCCAACGGGGAATTCTACGAGCAGTACTTC
TRBV5-4	.	TRBD2	TRBJ2-3	CASSPRGAGGRDTQYF	TGTGCCAGCAGCCCCAGGGGAGCGGGAGGGCGGGATACGCAGTATTTT
TRBV4-1	once	TRBD2	TRBJ2-5	CASSQVGLAGLQETQYF	TGCGCCAGCAGCCAAGTTGGGCTAGCGGGCCTCCAAGAGACCCAGTACTTC
TRBV19	.	TRBD2	TRBJ2-1	CASSDWTGGNEQFF	TGTGCCAGTAGTGACTGGACGGGAGGGAATGAGCAGTTCTTC
TRBV27	.	.	TRBJ2-7	CASSLYSGPAYEQYF	TGTGCCAGCAGTCTCTATAGCGGCCCGGCCTACGAGCAGTACTTC
TRBV27	once	TRBD1	TRBJ2-7	CASSLRDSGNEQYF	TGTGCCAGCAGCCTCCGGGACAGTGGGAACGAGCAGTACTTC
TRBV7-8	.	TRBD1	TRBJ1-5	CASSLAAGGLGNQPQHF	TGTGCCAGCAGCTTAGCGGCAGGGGGGCTAGGCAATCAGCCCCAGCATTTT
TRBV27	.	.	TRBJ2-7	CASSPSVGARVYEQYF	TGTGCCAGCAGTCCCTCGGTAGGGGCCAGGGTCTACGAGCAGTACTTC
TRBV28	.	TRBD2	TRBJ2-7	CASSPGGDPYEQYF	TGTGCCAGCAGCCCGGGGGGGGACCCCTACGAGCAGTACTTC
TRBV27	.	.	TRBJ2-7	CASSPSWGLYSYEQYF	TGTGCCAGCAGTCCCTCCTGGGGCCTCTACTCCTACGAGCAGTACTTC
TRBV25-1	.	.	TRBJ1-1	CASSDGGFNTEAFF	TGTGCCAGCAGTGATGGAGGTTTCAACACTGAAGCTTTCTTT
TRBV7-9	many	TRBD2	TRBJ2-3	CASSSRSEFQREPADTQYF	TGTGCCAGCAGCTCGAGGTCGGAATTTCAGCGGGAGCCAGCAGATACGCAGTATTTT
TRBV28	.	.	TRBJ2-7	CASSFPQEFSYEQYF	TGTGCCAGCAGTTTCCCCCAGGAGTTCTCCTACGAGCAGTACTTC